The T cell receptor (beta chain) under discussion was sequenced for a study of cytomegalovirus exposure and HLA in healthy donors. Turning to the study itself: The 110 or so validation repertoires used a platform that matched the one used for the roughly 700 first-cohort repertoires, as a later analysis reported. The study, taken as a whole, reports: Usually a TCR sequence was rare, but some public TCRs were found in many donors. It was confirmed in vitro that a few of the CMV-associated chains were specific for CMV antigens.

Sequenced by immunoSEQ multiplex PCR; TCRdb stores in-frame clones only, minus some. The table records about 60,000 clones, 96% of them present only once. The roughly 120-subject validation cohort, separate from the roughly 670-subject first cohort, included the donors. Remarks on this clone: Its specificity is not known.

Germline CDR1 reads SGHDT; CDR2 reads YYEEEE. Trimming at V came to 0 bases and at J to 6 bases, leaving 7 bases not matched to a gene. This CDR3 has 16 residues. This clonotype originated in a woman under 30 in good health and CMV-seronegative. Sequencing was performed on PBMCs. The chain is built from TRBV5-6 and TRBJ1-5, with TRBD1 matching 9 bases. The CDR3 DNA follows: TGTGCCAGCAGCTTGGCCAGACAGGGGGGTGGTCAGCCCCAGCATTTT. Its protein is CASSLARQGGGQPQHF.